This T cell receptor (beta chain) was identified during a study of OX40 agonist ivuxolimab in advanced cancers. The overall study: Ivuxolimab is an agonistic anti-OX40 (CD134) antibody, and patients were treated with it. A male proportion of 82.7% was recorded, with mean age around 62 years and range about 23 to 90. Allowance was made for prior anti-PD-1, anti-PD-L1 or anti-CTLA-4 therapy, and approximately 41% had some.

Profiling relied on immunoSEQ multiplex PCR, and the TCRdb table lists in-frame clones only, not all of them. The data hold about 71,000 clones, with approximately 91% observed a single time. Study results and limitations: CD4+ and CD8+ T cells in blood underwent clonal expansion by week 6 at 0.1 to 3.0 mg/kg.

The CDR3 is made up of 13 amino acids. Trimming left V 5 bases short and J 10 bases short, with 13 bases between. The germline V gene encodes CDR1 SGHDT and CDR2 YYEEEE. Regarding this clone: Antigen unknown.

This TCR was sampled from an adult with an advanced solid tumor such as melanoma, head and neck, liver or kidney cancer. Sequenced material: CD4+ or CD8+ T cells sorted from blood, taken in a trial of the OX40 agonist ivuxolimab. The gene calls are TRBV5-6 and TRBJ1-6, with no clear D. This CDR3 reads CASSSVMGSPLHF. CDR3 nucleotides: TGTGCCAGCAGTTCAGTCATGGGCTCACCCCTCCACTTT.